These T cell receptor beta chains were read from a single sample in a study of technical replicates of blood from a handful of donors. TCRdb keeps only in-frame clones here, not all; method: immunoSEQ multiplex PCR. The top ten clones hold around 0.2% of a sample with 45,000 to 55,000 clones, less than 95% of them seen once. The sequenced sample consisted of T cells isolated from PBMCs. The origin of the receptors is a human donor in good health. Both conserved end residues are part of each CDR3. The order of the fields is J gene, V gene, clone size, D gene, CDR3 protein, CDR3 DNA. A D gene is named only where the DNA matches it firmly. The size entry is marked missing in some rows and otherwise reads once, few, many or a size class.

TRBJ2-1,TRBV10-3,NA,TRBD2,CAISGGGEGNEQFF,TGTGCCATCAGTGGCGGAGGGGAGGGCAATGAGCAGTTCTTC
TRBJ2-1,TRBV5-1,NA,TRBD2,CASSDEGTSKFF,TGCGCCAGCAGCGACGAAGGGACTAGCAAGTTCTTC
TRBJ2-2,TRBV10-1,NA,NA,CASSGSANTGELFF,TGCGCCAGCAGTGGTAGCGCGAACACCGGGGAGCTGTTTTTT
TRBJ2-5,TRBV28,NA,NA,CASSTRTVFKGETQYF,TGTGCCAGCAGTACCCGGACAGTTTTTAAGGGGGAGACCCAGTACTTC
TRBJ2-7,TRBV10-3,NA,NA,CAIKGQGPLPQYF,TGTGCCATCAAAGGCCAGGGTCCCCTTCCGCAGTACTTC
TRBJ1-2,TRBV10-3,NA,TRBD1,CAISDAGTGDYGYTF,TGTGCCATCAGTGACGCCGGCACAGGGGACTATGGCTACACCTTC
TRBJ2-6,TRBV10-2,NA,NA,CASAGGSGANVLTF,TGCGCCAGCGCCGGTGGCTCTGGGGCCAACGTCCTGACTTTC
TRBJ1-1,TRBV7-8,once,NA,CASSSDKNTEAFF,TGTGCCAGCAGTTCCGACAAGAACACTGAAGCTTTCTTT
TRBJ2-1,TRBV20-1,NA,NA,CSARLRNEQFF,TGCAGTGCTCGACTACGCAATGAGCAGTTCTTC
TRBJ2-1,TRBV7-6,NA,TRBD2,CASSHGTSGINEQFF,TGTGCCAGCAGCCACGGGACTAGCGGGATCAATGAGCAGTTCTTC
TRBJ1-1,TRBV7-9,few,NA,CANSLRGTEAFF,TGTGCCAACAGCTTAAGGGGCACTGAAGCTTTCTTT
TRBJ2-7,TRBV7-3,NA,NA,CASSPGQEGYEQYF,TGTGCCAGCAGCCCTGGACAGGAGGGCTACGAGCAGTACTTC
TRBJ2-7,TRBV7-6,NA,NA,CASSSSARKSYEQYF,TGTGCCAGCAGCTCCTCGGCGAGGAAGTCCTACGAGCAGTACTTC
TRBJ2-2,TRBV11-3,NA,NA,CASSPGAAGELFF,TGTGCCAGCAGCCCCGGTGCGGCCGGGGAGCTGTTTTTT
TRBJ1-2,TRBV18,NA,TRBD1,CASSGTAHNYGYTF,TGTGCCAGCTCGGGGACAGCTCATAACTATGGCTACACCTTC
TRBJ1-1,TRBV7-2,once,TRBD1,CASSLGTRDSWKTEAFF,TGTGCCAGCAGCTTAGGGACCCGGGACAGTTGGAAGACTGAAGCTTTCTTT
TRBJ2-2,TRBV5-1,NA,NA,CASSPTGNTGELFF,TGCGCCAGCAGCCCGACAGGGAACACCGGGGAGCTGTTTTTT
TRBJ1-2,TRBV15,NA,NA,CATSSRRGGAVNYGYTF,TGTGCCACCAGCAGTAGGCGCGGGGGGGCGGTTAACTATGGCTACACCTTC
TRBJ1-1,TRBV7-2,NA,NA,CASSFTGRHTEAFF,TGTGCCAGCAGCTTTACTGGGCGCCACACTGAAGCTTTCTTT
TRBJ1-1,TRBV28,few,TRBD1,CASLRTGAEAFF,TGTGCCAGCCTCCGAACAGGGGCTGAAGCTTTCTTT
TRBJ2-7,TRBV14,NA,NA,CASSPIYGREQYEQYF,TGTGCCAGCAGCCCTATCTACGGAAGGGAGCAATACGAGCAGTACTTC
TRBJ1-1,TRBV5-6,NA,TRBD1,CASSWGQGGSRTEAFF,TGTGCCAGCAGCTGGGGACAGGGCGGCAGTAGGACTGAAGCTTTCTTT
TRBJ1-6,TRBV13,NA,NA,CASSLQGSSYNSPLHF,TGTGCCAGCAGCTTACAGGGGAGCTCCTATAATTCACCCCTCCACTTT
TRBJ1-2,TRBV12-5,NA,TRBD1,CASGLVRTGSNYGYTF,TGTGCTAGTGGTTTGGTCCGGACAGGTTCTAACTATGGCTACACCTTC
TRBJ2-7,TRBV10-3,once,NA,CAISESLTLRDEQYF,TGTGCCATCAGTGAGTCGCTCACATTACGGGACGAGCAGTACTTC
TRBJ1-2,TRBV28,NA,NA,CASRDSFNYGYTF,TGTGCCAGCAGGGACAGCTTCAACTATGGCTACACCTTC